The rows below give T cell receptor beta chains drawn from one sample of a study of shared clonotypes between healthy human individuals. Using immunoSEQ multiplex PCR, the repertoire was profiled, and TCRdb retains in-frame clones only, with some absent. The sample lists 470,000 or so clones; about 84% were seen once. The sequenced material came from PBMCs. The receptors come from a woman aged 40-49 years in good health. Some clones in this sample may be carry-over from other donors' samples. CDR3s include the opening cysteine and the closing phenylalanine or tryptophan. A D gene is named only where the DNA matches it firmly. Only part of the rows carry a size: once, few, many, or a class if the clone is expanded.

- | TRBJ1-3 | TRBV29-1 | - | CSVEFGNTIYF | TGCAGCGTTGAATTCGGAAACACCATATATTTT
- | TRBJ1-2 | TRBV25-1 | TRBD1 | CASSDLGQTNYGYTF | TGTGCCAGCAGCGACCTGGGACAGACTAACTATGGCTACACCTTC
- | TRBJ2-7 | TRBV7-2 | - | CASSETPAGTPPYEQYF | TGTGCCAGCAGCGAAACCCCAGCGGGCACCCCTCCCTACGAGCAGTACTTC
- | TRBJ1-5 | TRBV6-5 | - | CASSSGFRNGNQPQHF | TGTGCCAGCAGTTCTGGGTTTAGGAACGGCAATCAGCCCCAGCATTTT
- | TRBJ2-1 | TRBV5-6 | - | CASKRERGEGYNEQFF | TGTGCCAGCAAGCGGGAAAGGGGGGAGGGATACAATGAGCAGTTCTTC
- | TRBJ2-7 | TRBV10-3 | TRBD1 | CAISLRDRGGYEQYF | TGTGCCATCAGTCTCCGGGACAGGGGGGGCTACGAGCAGTACTTC
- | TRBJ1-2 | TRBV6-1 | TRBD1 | CASSATGHGYTF | TGTGCCAGCAGTGCGACAGGGCACGGCTACACCTTC
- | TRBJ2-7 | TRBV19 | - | CASTPPGHGRYEQYF | TGTGCCAGTACACCACCGGGACACGGCCGATACGAGCAGTACTTC
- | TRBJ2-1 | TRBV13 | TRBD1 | CASSFGPPGGVSNEQFF | TGTGCCAGCAGCTTCGGACCCCCAGGGGGCGTTTCCAATGAGCAGTTCTTC
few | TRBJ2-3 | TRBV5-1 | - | CASSLSRAEDTQYF | TGCGCCAGCAGCTTGTCGAGAGCTGAAGATACGCAGTATTTT
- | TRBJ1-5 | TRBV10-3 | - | CATSPTGTDNQPQHF | TGTGCCACCTCACCCACCGGGACGGACAATCAGCCCCAGCATTTT
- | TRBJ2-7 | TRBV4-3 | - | CASSQQRAYEQYF | TGCGCCAGCAGCCAGCAAAGGGCTTACGAGCAGTACTTC
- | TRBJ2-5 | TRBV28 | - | CASSFRTGGAQAQYF | TGTGCCAGCAGTTTCCGCACGGGCGGCGCTCAGGCCCAGTACTTC
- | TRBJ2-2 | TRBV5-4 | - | CASSFQGNTGELFF | TGTGCCAGCAGCTTCCAAGGGAACACCGGGGAGCTGTTTTTT
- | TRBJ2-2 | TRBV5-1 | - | CASSDTQGTGELFF | TGCGCCAGCAGCGACACCCAAGGCACCGGGGAGCTGTTTTTT
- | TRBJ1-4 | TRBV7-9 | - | CASSRTRTEGWGKLFF | TGTGCCAGCAGCCGGACTCGGACCGAGGGGTGGGGAAAACTGTTTTTT
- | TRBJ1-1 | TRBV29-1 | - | CSVVPATNTEAFF | TGCAGCGTTGTACCGGCAACGAACACTGAAGCTTTCTTT
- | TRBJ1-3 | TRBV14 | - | CASSSGMAVSSGNTIYF | TGTGCCAGCAGCTCAGGAATGGCGGTTAGCTCTGGAAACACCATATATTTT
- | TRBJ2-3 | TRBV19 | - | CASSITSTGSTDTQYF | TGTGCCAGTAGTATAACGTCCACAGGAAGCACAGATACGCAGTATTTT
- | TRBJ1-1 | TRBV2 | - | CASSEWSGEDTEAFF | TGTGCCAGCAGTGAATGGTCAGGGGAAGACACTGAAGCTTTCTTT
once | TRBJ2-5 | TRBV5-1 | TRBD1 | CASSFIQGEETQYF | TGCGCCAGCAGCTTCATACAGGGGGAAGAGACCCAGTACTTC
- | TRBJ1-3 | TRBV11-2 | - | CASSLQSSGNTIYF | TGTGCCAGCAGCCTACAGAGCTCTGGAAACACCATATATTTT
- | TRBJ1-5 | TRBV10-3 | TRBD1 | CAISLDRNQPQHF | TGTGCCATCAGTTTGGACAGGAATCAGCCCCAGCATTTT
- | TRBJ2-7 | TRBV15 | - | CATSRGAYTYEQYF | TGTGCCACCAGCAGAGGCGCCTATACCTACGAGCAGTACTTC
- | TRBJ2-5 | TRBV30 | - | CAWSTTVGETQYF | TGTGCCTGGAGCACGACAGTTGGAGAGACCCAGTACTTC
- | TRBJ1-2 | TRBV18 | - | CASGMGANYGYTF | TGTGCCAGCGGGATGGGGGCGAACTATGGCTACACCTTC